The 16 T cell receptor beta chains given below trace back to one sample, sequenced in a study of type 1 and type 2 diabetes patients. Amplification started from genomic DNA. The TCR beta CDR3 region was amplified using 30 forward and 13 reverse primers. TCRdb fed the multiplex PCR reads into MiXCR, producing one record per CDR3 protein. This sample has a few hundred thousand distinct CDR3 sequences; around 50% occur once, and the top ten carry roughly an eighth. Input material: peripheral blood mononuclear cells (PBMCs). The receptor set was obtained from a man aged 18 to 29 with type 2 diabetes.

The V gene is TRBV9, the J gene TRBJ2-3, with 9 bases matching TRBD1. Matching the DNA end better, TRBJ2-7 makes the J call doubtful. Germline loops: CDR1 SGDLS, CDR2 YYNGEE. The CDR3 runs to 16 residues. CDR3 in amino acids: CASSPGTGGAYGEQYF. The CDR3 DNA sequence: TGTGCCAGCTCACCAGGCACAGGGGGCGCCTACGGCGAGCAGTACTTC.

The gene calls are TRBV6-5 and TRBJ2-1; D call uncertain. Trimming cost V 6 bases and J 1 base, with 10 bases left between them. Germline CDR1 is MNHEY and CDR2 is SVGAGI. This CDR3 region has 14 residues. The CDR3 spells CASSMTQSYNEQFF. The CDR3 DNA follows: TGTGCCAGCAGCATGACCCAATCCTACAATGAGCAGTTCTTC.

The rearrangement uses TRBV7-6 and TRBJ2-7; 7 bases line up with TRBD2. The germline CDR1 and CDR2 sequences are SGHVS and FNYEAQ. Trimming at V came to 5 bases and at J to 4 bases, leaving 17 bases not matched to a gene. The CDR3 extends over 17 amino acids. The CDR3 loop is CASSHLPGETSSYEQYF. CDR3 bases: TGTGCCAGCAGCCACCTCCCCGGAGAGACTAGCAGTTACGAGCAGTACTTC.

This clonotype has only a few counts. This chain's CDR3 is CASSLPTKGTGELFF. The CDR3 DNA reads TGCGCCAGCAGCCTACCCACGAAGGGCACCGGGGAGCTGTTTTTT. This chain uses TRBV5-1 with TRBJ2-2; D not certain. This CDR3 spans 15 amino acids. Trimming took off 4 bases at V and 4 bases at J, with 14 bases between the two ends. The germline CDR1 and CDR2 sequences are SGHRS and YFSETQ.

The chain carries TRBV13 and TRBJ2-1, with 7 bases lining up with TRBD1. The J segment lost 6 bases and the V segment lost 5 bases, leaving 7 bases of the junction unmatched. The CDR3 is made up of 14 amino acids. Per germline, CDR1 PRHDT and CDR2 FYEKMQ (reference sequence). The CDR3 nucleotides are TGTGCCAGCAGCACTCCGGGACAGTCCAATGAGCAGTTCTTC. It encodes CASSTPGQSNEQFF.

The chain links TRBV5-1 to TRBJ2-3; possible D gene TRBD2, 5 bases. Trimming pared 2 bases from V and 4 bases from J, leaving 17 bases between. The CDR3 spans 16 residues. Germline-derived CDR1 and CDR2 are SGHRS and YFSETQ. CDR3 DNA: TGCGCCAGCAGCTTACTAGAGAAGGGTGTCGCAGATACGCAGTATTTT. Translated: CASSLLEKGVADTQYF.

This clonotype appeared once. The chain has TRBV12-3 or TRBV12-4 and TRBJ1-2, with D possibly being TRBD1 (5 bases). V lost 7 bases and J lost 4, with 10 bases in between. This CDR3 is built from 12 residues. The CDR3 DNA reads as TGTGCCAGCATCCGGCAGGGCTATGGCTACACCTTC. This codes for CASIRQGYGYTF.

The chain combines TRBV28 with TRBJ2-2; D not certain. Trimming removed 7 bases from V and 6 bases from J, with 9 bases in between. CDR1 and CDR2 from the germline V gene are MDHEN and SYDVKM. The CDR3 extends over 12 amino acids. DNA for the CDR3: TGTGCCAGCACTGTAAGTGCCGGGGAGCTGTTTTTT. Translated: CASTVSAGELFF.

A few counts support this clonotype. The chain links TRBV6-2 or TRBV6-3 to TRBJ2-5; D remains ambiguous. Trimming removed 4 bases at V and 0 bases at J, with 15 bases between. The germline CDR1 and CDR2 sequences are MNHEY and SVGEGT. The CDR3 length is 16 residues. DNA of the CDR3: TGTGCCAGCAGTTCAGGTGGGCCTTTTCACCAAGAGACCCAGTACTTC. As protein: CASSSGGPFHQETQYF.

This clonotype was recorded a few times. The chain joins TRBV6-5 to TRBJ1-4; D unresolved. The CDR3 covers 15 residues. Germline V lookup: CDR1 MNHEY, CDR2 SVGAGI. The germline V and J ends were trimmed by 3 bases and 3 bases, with 11 bases remaining between them. Here the CDR3 reads CASSYRRRANEKLFF. DNA for the CDR3: TGTGCCAGCAGTTATAGGAGGAGAGCTAATGAAAAACTGTTTTTT.

The CDR3 protein is CASSLRRGSVKTSYGYTF. The CDR3 DNA is TGTGCCAGCAGTTTACGGAGGGGGTCGGTCAAAACTTCCTATGGCTACACCTTC. The rearrangement uses TRBV12-3 or TRBV12-4 and TRBJ1-2, with D tentatively TRBD1 (6 bases). V lost 2 bases to trimming and J lost 4 bases, with 23 bases between them. The CDR3 runs 18 residues.

The chain employs TRBV7-2 and TRBJ1-2; D uncertain. The V end was cut by 5 bases, the J end by 4 bases, with 14 bases between. The CDR3 spans 14 residues. The germline gives CDR1 SGHTA, CDR2 FQGNSA. CDR3 region: CASSVDGNSYGYTF. The CDR3 DNA reads TGTGCCAGCAGCGTGGACGGAAACTCCTATGGCTACACCTTC.

This clonotype was seen more than once but under ten times. Here the CDR3 reads CASSQVGTSPYEQYF. The DNA for the CDR3 is TGCGCCAGCAGCCAAGTTGGTACTAGTCCCTACGAGCAGTACTTC. This rearrangement joins TRBV4-3 to TRBJ2-7; D perhaps matches TRBD2 (5 bases). Trimming stripped 1 base from V and 2 bases from J, with 12 bases between. CDR1 is LGHNA and CDR2 is YSLEER in the germline V gene. The CDR3 consists of 15 residues.

Notes on this clonotype: A much larger clone lies a single base off, so this may be a read error. The V and J genes are TRBV2 and TRBJ2-7; D is ambiguous. The CDR3 runs to 14 residues. Per germline, CDR1 SNHLY and CDR2 FYNNEI. CDR3 amino acids: CASSEVAATYEQHF. The DNA for the CDR3 is TGTGCCAGCAGTGAAGTCGCGGCTACCTACGAGCAGCACTTC.

This clonotype was seen at least ten times. This rearrangement joins TRBV30 to TRBJ1-1; unclear D gene. Germline lookup yields CDR1 GTSNPN and CDR2 SVGIG (reference sequence). The CDR3 spans 10 residues. V lost 4 bases, J lost 3 bases, and 3 bases lay in between. The DNA of the CDR3 is TGTGCCTGGACAGACACTGAAGCTTTCTTT. Encoded protein: CAWTDTEAFF.

The rearrangement joins TRBV19 to TRBJ2-7; TRBD1 agrees at 8 bases. Per the germline V gene, CDR1 is LNHDA and CDR2 is SQIVND (reference sequence). The trim removed 7 bases at V and 2 bases at J, leaving 13 bases unmatched. This CDR3 is built from 16 residues. This CDR3 reads CASKVTGAGEAYEQYF. CDR3 nucleotide sequence: TGTGCCAGTAAGGTGACAGGGGCAGGGGAAGCCTACGAGCAGTACTTC.